The clone carrying this T cell receptor (beta chain) has only one observation. Its antigen is unidentified. Sequenced by immunoSEQ multiplex PCR; TCRdb stores in-frame clones only, minus some. This sample yields tens of thousands of clones, of which around nine tenths are seen a single time; roughly a quarter belongs to the top ten. Sequencing was limited to surgery cases with top T cell transcript signatures in brain tissue. Before surgery, patients took at least one anti-epileptic drug. This sample stems from a study of brain T cells in children with intractable seizures. Findings of the study overall: Clones missing pre-surgery may reflect undersampling of that blood sample.

The V end was cut by 7 bases, the J end by 2 bases, with 9 bases between. The CDR3 spans 12 residues. The germline V gene encodes CDR1 LNHDA and CDR2 SQIVND (reference sequence). Sequenced here: peripheral blood, sampled at surgery. The sequence derives from a girl aged 2 to 9 with Rasmussen encephalitis and intractable seizures. The chain has TRBV19 and TRBJ2-7, with no clear D. CDR3 DNA sequence: TGTGCCAGTATGACATCAACCTACGAGCAGTACTTC. Translated, it gives CASMTSTYEQYF.